This T cell receptor beta chain was identified during a study of early stage breast cancer tumors. Study-level results: In about 85% of the 16 patients, blood comparison separated tumor from normal breast.

Each sample had two DNA replicates, around 0.45 ug blood or around 1.6 ug tissue. The assay was immunoSEQ multiplex PCR, and TCRdb's table has in-frame clones only and misses some. The data hold tens of thousands of clones, with around 80% observed a single time. Worth noting for this clone: Its antigen is not known.

The germline V and J ends were trimmed by 0 bases and 2 bases, with 14 bases remaining between them. The germline V gene encodes CDR1 SEHNR and CDR2 FQNEAQ (reference sequence). CDR3 size: 16 residues. The receptor comes from a person in their sixties or seventies with breast cancer. The genes are TRBV7-9 and TRBJ2-7, with D perhaps matching TRBD1 or TRBD2 (6 bases each). The sample was blood. CDR3 in amino acids: CASSLALGGTPYEQYF. The CDR3 nucleotides are TGTGCCAGCAGCTTAGCGTTAGGGGGGACACCCTACGAGCAGTACTTC.